This T cell receptor (beta chain) was documented in a study of cytomegalovirus exposure and HLA in healthy donors. Findings of the study overall: Many donors carried some public TCRs, although rarity characterized most TCR sequences. It was found in a later analysis that first-cohort TCR clusters tended to co-occur in the approximately 120 validation repertoires.

This table comes from immunoSEQ multiplex PCR, and its TCRdb copy is limited to in-frame clones, with some not included. The sample records about 83,000 clones, 95% to 96% being singletons. A remark on this clone: The antigen is unknown.

Donors were drawn from the approximately 120-subject validation cohort, separate from the roughly 700-subject first cohort. The specimen sequenced was PBMCs. This TCR came from a woman aged 18-29 years in good health and CMV-seronegative.

CDR3: CASSPRQIEKLFF. CDR3 nucleotide sequence: TGTGCCAGCAGTCCCCGACAGATTGAAAAACTGTTTTTT. This chain uses TRBV6-5 with TRBJ1-4; D possibly corresponds to TRBD1 (5 bases). This CDR3 is 13 amino acids long. The ends were cut back, 5 bases at V and 7 bases at J, with 11 bases in the middle. In germline, CDR1 is MNHEY, CDR2 SVGAGI.